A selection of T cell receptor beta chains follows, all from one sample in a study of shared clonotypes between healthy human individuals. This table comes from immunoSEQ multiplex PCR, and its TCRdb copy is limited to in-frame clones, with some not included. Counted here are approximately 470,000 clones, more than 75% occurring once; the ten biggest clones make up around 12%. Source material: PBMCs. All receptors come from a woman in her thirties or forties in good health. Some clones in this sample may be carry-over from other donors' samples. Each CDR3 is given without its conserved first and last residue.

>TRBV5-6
ASSLDPAAALYEQY
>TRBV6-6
ASSYPGQGFTEAF
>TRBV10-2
ASSERAGGITEAF
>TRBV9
ASSVAPGGQPQH
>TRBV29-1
SVAGVGEKLF
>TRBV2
ASRGRGNTGELF
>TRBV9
ASSVAGTANIVGTGDYGYT
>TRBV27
ASSSGRSTSGANVLT
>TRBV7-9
ASSADVGGYT
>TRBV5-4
ASSLEGTSGNNEQF
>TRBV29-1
SVRETGVDQPQH
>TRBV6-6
ASSYEPSGYQPQH
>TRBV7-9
ASSLAGARLIYGYT
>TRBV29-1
SVAGQQETQY
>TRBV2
ASSVGRGLDEQF
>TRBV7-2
ASSLEVWREQF